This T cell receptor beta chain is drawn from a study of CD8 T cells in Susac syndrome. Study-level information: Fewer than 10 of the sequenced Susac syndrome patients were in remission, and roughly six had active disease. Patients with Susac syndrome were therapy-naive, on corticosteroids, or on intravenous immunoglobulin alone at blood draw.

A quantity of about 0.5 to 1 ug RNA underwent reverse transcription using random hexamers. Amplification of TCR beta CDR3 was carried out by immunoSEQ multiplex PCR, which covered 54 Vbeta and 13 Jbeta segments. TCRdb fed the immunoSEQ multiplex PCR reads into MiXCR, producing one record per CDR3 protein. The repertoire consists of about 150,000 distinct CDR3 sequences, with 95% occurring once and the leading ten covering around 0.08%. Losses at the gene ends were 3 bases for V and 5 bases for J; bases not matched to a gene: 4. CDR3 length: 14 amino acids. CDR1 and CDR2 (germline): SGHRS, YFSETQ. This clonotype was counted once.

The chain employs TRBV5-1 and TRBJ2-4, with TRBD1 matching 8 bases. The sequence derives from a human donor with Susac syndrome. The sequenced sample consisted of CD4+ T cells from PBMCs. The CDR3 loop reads CASSYAGQENIQYF. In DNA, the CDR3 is TGCGCCAGCAGCTATGCGGGACAGGAAAACATTCAGTACTTC.